The T cell receptor (beta chain) described here comes from a study of lymphopenia after photon versus proton radiotherapy. TCRdb's table, derived via immunoSEQ multiplex PCR, lists solely in-frame clones and lacks some. The table has 55,000 to 75,000 clones, roughly 88% seen once. CDR3 length equals 15 residues. CDR1 is SGHTA and CDR2 is FQGNSA in the germline V gene. Unmatched junction bases numbered 9, after V lost 2 bases and J lost 6 bases. This chain connects TRBV7-2 to TRBJ2-7, with 8 bases that match TRBD2. The sequence came from a woman in her 70s with pancreatic cancer. This sample comprised peripheral blood, obtained from a patient treated with photon-based radiotherapy. The CDR3 here is CASSLLGGRFGEQYF. The CDR3 bases are TGTGCCAGCAGCTTATTGGGCGGGAGGTTTGGCGAGCAGTACTTC.